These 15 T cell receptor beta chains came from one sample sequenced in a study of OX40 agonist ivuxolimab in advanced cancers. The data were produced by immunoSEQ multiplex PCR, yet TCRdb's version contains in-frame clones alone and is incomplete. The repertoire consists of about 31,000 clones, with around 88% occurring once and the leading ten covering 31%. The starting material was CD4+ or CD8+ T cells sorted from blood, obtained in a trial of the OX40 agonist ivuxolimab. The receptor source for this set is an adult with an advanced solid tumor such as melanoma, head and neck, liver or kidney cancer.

CDR3 in DNA: TGTGCCAGTAGCCCCACGGAAGGGGTAACCTATGGCTACACCTTC. It is translated as CASSPTEGVTYGYTF. The V and J genes are TRBV19 and TRBJ1-2, with D perhaps matching TRBD1 (5 bases). Germline CDR1 and CDR2: LNHDA and SQIVND (reference sequence). The CDR3 runs 15 residues. The V and J ends lost 6 bases and 4 bases respectively, with 18 bases between them.

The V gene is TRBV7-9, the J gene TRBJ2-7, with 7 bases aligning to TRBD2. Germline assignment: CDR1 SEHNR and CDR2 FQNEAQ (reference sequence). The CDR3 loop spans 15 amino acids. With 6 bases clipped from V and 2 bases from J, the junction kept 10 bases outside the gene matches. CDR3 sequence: CASRGSSGRTYEQYF. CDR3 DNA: TGTGCCAGCAGGGGGTCTAGCGGCAGAACCTACGAGCAGTACTTC.

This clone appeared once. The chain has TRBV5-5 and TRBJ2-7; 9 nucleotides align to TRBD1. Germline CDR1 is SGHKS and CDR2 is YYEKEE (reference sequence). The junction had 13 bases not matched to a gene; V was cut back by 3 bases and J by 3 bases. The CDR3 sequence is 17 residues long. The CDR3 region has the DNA TGTGCCAGCAGCTCGACAGGGGGAGGGCGTCGGGACTACGAGCAGTACTTC. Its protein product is CASSSTGGGRRDYEQYF. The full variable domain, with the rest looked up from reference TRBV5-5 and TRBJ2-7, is DAGVTQSPTHLIKTRGQQVTLRCSPISGHKSVSWYQQVLGQGPQFIFQYYEKEERGRGNFPDRFSARQFPNYSSELNVNALLLGDSALYLCASSSTGGGRRDYEQYFGPGTRLTVT.

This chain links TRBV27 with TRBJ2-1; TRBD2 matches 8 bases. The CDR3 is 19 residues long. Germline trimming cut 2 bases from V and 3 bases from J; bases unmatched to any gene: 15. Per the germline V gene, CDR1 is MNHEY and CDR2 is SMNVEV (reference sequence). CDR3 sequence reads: CASSLLFAQRELDYNEQFF. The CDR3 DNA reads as TGTGCCAGCAGTTTACTATTTGCCCAGCGGGAGCTGGACTACAATGAGCAGTTCTTC.

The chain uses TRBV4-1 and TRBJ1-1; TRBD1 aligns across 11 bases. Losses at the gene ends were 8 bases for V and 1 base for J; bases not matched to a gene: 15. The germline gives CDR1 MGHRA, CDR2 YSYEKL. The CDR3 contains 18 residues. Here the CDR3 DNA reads TGCGCCAGCTCGGCTTTGGGGACAGGGGGATTGTGGAACACTGAAGCTTTCTTT. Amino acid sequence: CASSALGTGGLWNTEAFF.

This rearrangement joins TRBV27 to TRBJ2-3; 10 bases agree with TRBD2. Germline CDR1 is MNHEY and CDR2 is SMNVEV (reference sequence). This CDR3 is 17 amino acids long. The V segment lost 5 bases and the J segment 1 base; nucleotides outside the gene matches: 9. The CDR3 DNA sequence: TGTGCCAGCAGTGTACCTCCCGGACTAGCGGGCACAGATACGCAGTATTTT. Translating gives CASSVPPGLAGTDTQYF.

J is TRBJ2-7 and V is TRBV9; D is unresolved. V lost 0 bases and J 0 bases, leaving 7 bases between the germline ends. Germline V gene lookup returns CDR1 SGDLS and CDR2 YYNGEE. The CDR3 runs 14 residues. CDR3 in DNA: TGTGCCAGCAGCGTAGGGGCAGACTCCTACGAGCAGTACTTC. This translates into CASSVGADSYEQYF.

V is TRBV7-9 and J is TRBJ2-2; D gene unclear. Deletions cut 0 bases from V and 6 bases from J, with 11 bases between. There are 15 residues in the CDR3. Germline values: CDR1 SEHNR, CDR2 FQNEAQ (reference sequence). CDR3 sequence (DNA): TGTGCCAGCAGCTTAGCGAGCCCGTCGGCCGGGGAGCTGTTTTTT. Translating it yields CASSLASPSAGELFF.

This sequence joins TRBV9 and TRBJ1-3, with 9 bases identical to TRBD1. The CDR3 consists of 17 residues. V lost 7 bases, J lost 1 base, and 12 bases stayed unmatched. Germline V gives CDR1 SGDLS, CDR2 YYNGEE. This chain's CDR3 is CASAGQGSIRSGNTIYF. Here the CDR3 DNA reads TGTGCCAGCGCGGGACAGGGAAGTATTAGGTCTGGAAACACCATATATTTT.

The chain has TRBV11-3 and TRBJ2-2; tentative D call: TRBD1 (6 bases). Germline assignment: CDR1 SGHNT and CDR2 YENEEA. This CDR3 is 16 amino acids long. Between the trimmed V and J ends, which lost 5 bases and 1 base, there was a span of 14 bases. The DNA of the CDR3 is TGTGCCAGCAGCGACCGGGACAATGAGAACACCGGGGAGCTGTTTTTT. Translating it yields CASSDRDNENTGELFF.

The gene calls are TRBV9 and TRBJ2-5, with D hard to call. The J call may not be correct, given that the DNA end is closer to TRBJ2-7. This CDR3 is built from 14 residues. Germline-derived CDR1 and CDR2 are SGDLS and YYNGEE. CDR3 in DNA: TGTGCCAGCAGCGTAGGTGTAGGAGTCTACGAGCAGTACTTC. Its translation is CASSVGVGVYEQYF.

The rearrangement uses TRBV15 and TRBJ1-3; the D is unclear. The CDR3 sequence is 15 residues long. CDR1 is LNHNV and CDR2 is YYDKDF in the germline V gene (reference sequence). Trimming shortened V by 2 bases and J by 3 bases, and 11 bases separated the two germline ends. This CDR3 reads CATSRTLAVGNTIYF. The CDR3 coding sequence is TGTGCCACCAGCAGAACGTTGGCAGTTGGAAACACCATATATTTT.

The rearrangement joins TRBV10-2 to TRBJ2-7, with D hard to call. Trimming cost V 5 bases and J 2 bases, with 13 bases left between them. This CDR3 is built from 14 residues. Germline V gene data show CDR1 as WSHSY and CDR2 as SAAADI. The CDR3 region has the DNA TGCGCCAGCAGTAATTCTGGACGGACCTACGAGCAGTACTTC. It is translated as CASSNSGRTYEQYF.

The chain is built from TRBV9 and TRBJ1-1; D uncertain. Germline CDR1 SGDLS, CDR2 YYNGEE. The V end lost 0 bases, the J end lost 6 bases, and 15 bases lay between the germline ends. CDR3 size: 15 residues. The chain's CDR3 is CASSVDAGIRPEAFF. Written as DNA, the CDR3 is TGTGCCAGCAGCGTAGATGCGGGCATACGACCTGAAGCTTTCTTT.

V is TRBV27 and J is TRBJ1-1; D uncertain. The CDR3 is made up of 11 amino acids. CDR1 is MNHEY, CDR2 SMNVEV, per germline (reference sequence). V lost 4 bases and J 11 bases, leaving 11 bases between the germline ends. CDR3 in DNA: TGTGCCAGCAGTTCCAGCACGGGGGCTTTCTTT. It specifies CASSSSTGAFF.